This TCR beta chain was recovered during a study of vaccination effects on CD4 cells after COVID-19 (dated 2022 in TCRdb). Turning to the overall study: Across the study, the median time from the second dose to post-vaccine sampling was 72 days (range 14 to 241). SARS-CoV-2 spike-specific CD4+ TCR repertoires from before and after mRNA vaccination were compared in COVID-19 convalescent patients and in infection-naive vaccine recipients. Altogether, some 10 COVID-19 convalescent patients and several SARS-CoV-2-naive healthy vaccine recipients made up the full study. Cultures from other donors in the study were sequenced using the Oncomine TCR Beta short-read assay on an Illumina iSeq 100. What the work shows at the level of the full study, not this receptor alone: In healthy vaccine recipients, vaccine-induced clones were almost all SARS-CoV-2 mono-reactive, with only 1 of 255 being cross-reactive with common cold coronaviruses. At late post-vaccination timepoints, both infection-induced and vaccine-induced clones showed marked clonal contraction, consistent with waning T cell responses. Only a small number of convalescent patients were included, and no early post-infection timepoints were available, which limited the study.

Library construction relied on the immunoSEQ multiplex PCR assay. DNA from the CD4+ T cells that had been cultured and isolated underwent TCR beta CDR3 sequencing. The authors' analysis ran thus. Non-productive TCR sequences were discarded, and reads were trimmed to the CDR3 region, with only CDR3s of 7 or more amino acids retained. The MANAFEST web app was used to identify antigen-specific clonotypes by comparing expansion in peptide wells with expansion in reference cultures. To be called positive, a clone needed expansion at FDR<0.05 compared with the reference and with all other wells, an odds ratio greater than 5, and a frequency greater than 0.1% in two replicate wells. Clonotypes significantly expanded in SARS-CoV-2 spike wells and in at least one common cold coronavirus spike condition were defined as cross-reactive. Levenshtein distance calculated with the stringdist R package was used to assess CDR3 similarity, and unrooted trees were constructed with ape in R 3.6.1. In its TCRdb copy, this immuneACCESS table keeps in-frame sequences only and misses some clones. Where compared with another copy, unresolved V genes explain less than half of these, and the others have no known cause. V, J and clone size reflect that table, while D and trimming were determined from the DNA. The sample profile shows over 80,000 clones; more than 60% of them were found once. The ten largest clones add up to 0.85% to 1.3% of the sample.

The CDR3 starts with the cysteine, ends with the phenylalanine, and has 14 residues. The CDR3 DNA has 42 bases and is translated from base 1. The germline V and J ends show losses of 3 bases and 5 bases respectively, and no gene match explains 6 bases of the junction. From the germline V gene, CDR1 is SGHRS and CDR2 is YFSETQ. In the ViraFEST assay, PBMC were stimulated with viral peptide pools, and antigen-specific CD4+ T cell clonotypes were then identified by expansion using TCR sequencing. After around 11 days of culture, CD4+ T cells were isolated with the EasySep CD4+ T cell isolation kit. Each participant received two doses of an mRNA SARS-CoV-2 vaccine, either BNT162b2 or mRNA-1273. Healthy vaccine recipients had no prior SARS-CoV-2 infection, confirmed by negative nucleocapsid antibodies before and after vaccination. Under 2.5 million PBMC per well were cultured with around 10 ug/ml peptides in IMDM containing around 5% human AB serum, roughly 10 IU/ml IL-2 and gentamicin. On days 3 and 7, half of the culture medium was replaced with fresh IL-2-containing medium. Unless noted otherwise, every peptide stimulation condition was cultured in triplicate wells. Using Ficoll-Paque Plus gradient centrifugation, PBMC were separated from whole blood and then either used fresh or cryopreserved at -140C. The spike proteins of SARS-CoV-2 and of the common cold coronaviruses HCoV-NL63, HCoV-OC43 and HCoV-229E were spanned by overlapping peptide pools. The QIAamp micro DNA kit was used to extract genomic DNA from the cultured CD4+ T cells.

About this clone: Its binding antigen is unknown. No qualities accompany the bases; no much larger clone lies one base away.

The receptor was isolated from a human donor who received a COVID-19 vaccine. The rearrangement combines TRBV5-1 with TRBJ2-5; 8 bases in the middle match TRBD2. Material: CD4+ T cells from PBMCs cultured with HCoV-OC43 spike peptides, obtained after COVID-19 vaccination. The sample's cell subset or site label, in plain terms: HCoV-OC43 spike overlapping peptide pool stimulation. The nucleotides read TGCGCCAGCAGCTACCTGTTAGCGGGGGAGACCCAGTACTTC. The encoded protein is CASSYLLAGETQYF.